The 2 T cell receptor beta chains in this list originate from one sample, sequenced in a study of somatic mutations in cytotoxic T cells in rheumatoid arthritis (dated by TCRdb to about 2017). Library construction relied on the immunoSEQ multiplex PCR assay. In its TCRdb copy, this immuneACCESS table keeps in-frame sequences only and misses some clones. Where compared with another copy, unresolved V genes explain less than half of these, and the others have no known cause. Counted in this sample were some 38,000 clones; approximately 80% of them appeared once. Clones ranked in the top ten supply approximately 3.2% of the sample. Material: CD8+ T cells sorted from blood. The receptors here all came from a man aged 40-49 years in good health.

The V gene is TRBV5-1, the J gene TRBJ2-7; D not certain. The CDR3 has 15 residues. Germline values: CDR1 SGHRS, CDR2 YFSETQ. Trimming stripped 4 bases from V and 2 bases from J, with 16 bases between. Written as DNA, the CDR3 is TGCGCCAGCAGCCCAACAGAGCGCCCTACCTACGAGCAGTACTTC. The encoded protein is CASSPTERPTYEQYF.

The chain has TRBV19 and TRBJ2-7; D gene uncertain. CDR1 and CDR2 (germline): LNHDA, SQIVND (reference sequence). Trimming shortened V by 6 bases and J by 6 bases, and 12 bases separated the two germline ends. This CDR3 region has 12 residues. The CDR3 DNA follows: TGTGCCAGTAGCCCCGGTTCCACCGAGCAGTACTTC. This encodes CASSPGSTEQYF.